This T cell receptor (beta chain) was identified in a study of blood T cell repertoires in COVID-19 (dated by TCRdb to 2018 to 2020). For context, the study as a whole: Collaborator samples came from the United States, Italy and Spain and covered acute and convalescent phases of COVID-19. The prospective study material was composed of cDNA or gDNA derived from T cells, B-cell-depleted T cells, or PBMCs. The dataset comprised deeply sampled blood TCRbeta repertoires from subjects exposed to, actively infected with, or recovered from COVID-19. The repertoires were released in a freely available public database meant as a resource for research on the immune response to SARS-CoV-2. The samples were drawn from two sources: the first 160 participants of the ongoing ImmuneRACE study, and fewer than 1,500 subjects contributed by 6 global collaborators. Nearly every sample came with metadata listing a de-identified subject ID, COVID-19 status, age in years and sex. HLA class I and class II types, where available, came from metadata supplied by the sample provider rather than from assay-based typing. Here is what the overall study found, with its caveats: How much clinical and demographic metadata was included differed by source and by participant, and the metadata was provided uncurated.

The CDR3 measures 14 amino acids from cysteine to phenylalanine. Only the CDR3 part of the read is kept: 42 bases, read in frame from the first base. The V end gives up 10 bases and the J end 4 bases, leaving 8 bases in the junction not matched to a gene. CDR1 LNHDA and CDR2 SQIVND were looked up in the germline V gene (reference sequence). As regards this clone: Its cognate antigen has yet to be identified. Base qualities are not recorded, but no much larger clone differs from it by a single base.

TCRbeta CDR3 regions were amplified from genomic DNA using the immunoSEQ Assay, a bias-controlled multiplex PCR. The study's own analysis went as follows. Nucleated cell counts per sample were estimated from amplification of reference gene primers within the assay. To quantify the absolute abundance of each unique TCRbeta CDR3 rearrangement, sequence reads were collapsed and filtered. For each sample, productive Simpson clonality was calculated by taking the square root of Simpson's diversity index across productive rearrangements. The table was pulled from immuneACCESS by TCRdb, which kept in-frame rearrangements only. Such tables lose some clones; where checked, under half of the loss comes from unresolved V genes, and the rest has no known cause. V and J calls and clone size are as listed in that table; D and trimming were resolved from the DNA. Here the sample has 150,000 to 200,000 clones; 76% occur a single time. The top ten hold about 17% of the sample.

Participants in the prospective study were aged roughly 18 to 90 years, lived in 20 to 30 United States geographic areas, and enrolled through a virtual design. Cohort assignment in the prospective study relied on participant-reported clinical history from a screening survey and a study questionnaire. Each participant in the prospective study had whole blood, serum and a nasopharyngeal or oropharyngeal swab collected by mobile phlebotomists. Prospective study participants could optionally give additional blood draws and questionnaires over a roughly two-month period. Before DNA extraction, prospective study blood samples were shipped either frozen or at room temperature.

The receptor chain draws on TRBV19 and TRBJ1-4; 8 nucleotides in the junction match TRBD1. Input material: PBMCs or T cells enriched from blood (not recorded which). The clonotype comes from a woman aged 45-60 years with acute COVID-19. The nucleotide sequence is TGTGCCACACGACAGGGGTTTGGTAATGAAAAACTGTTTTTT. The translation is CATRQGFGNEKLFF.